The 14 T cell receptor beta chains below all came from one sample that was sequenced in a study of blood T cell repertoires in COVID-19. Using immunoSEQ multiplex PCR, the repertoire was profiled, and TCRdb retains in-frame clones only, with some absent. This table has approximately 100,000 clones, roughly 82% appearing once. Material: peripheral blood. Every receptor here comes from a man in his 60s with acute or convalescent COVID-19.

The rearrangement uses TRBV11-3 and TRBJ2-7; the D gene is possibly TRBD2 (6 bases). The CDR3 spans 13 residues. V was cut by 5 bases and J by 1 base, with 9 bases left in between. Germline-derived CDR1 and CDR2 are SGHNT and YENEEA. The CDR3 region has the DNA TGTGCCAGCAGCGCGAGCGGGTCCTACGAGCAGTACTTC. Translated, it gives CASSASGSYEQYF.

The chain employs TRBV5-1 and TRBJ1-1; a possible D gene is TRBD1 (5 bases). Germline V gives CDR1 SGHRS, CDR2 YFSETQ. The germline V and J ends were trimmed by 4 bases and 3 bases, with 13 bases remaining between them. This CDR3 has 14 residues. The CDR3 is CASSPYGADTEAFF. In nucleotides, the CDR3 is TGCGCCAGCAGCCCCTATGGGGCTGACACTGAAGCTTTCTTT. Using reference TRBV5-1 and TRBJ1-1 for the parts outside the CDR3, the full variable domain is KAGVTQTPRYLIKTRGQQVTLSCSPISGHRSVSWYQQTPGQGLQFLFEYFSETQRNKGNFPGRFSGRQFSNSRSEMNVSTLELGDSALYLCASSPYGADTEAFFGQGTRLTVV.

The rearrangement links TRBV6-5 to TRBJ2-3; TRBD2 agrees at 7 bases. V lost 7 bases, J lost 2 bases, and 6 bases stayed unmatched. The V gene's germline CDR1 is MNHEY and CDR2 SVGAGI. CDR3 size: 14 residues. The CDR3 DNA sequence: TGTGCCAGCAAAGGACTAGATAACACAGATACGCAGTATTTT. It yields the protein CASKGLDNTDTQYF.

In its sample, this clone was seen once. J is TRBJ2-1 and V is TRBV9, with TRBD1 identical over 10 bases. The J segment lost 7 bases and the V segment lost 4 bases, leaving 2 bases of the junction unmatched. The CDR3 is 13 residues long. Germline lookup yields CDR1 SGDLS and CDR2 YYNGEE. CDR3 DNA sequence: TGTGCCAGCAGCCCGGGACAGGGGAATGAGCAGTTCTTC. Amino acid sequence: CASSPGQGNEQFF.

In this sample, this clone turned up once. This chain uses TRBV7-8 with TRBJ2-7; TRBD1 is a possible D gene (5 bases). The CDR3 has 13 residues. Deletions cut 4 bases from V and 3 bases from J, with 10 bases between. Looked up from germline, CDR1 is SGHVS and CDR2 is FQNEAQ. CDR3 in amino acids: CASSSWGFYEQYF. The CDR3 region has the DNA TGTGCCAGCAGCTCGTGGGGCTTCTACGAGCAGTACTTC.

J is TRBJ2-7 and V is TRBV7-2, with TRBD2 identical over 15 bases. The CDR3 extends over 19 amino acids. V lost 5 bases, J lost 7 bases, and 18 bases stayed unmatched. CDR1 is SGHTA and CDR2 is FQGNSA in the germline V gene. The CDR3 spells CASSLTPGLAGGWGGEQYF. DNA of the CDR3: TGTGCCAGCAGCCTCACCCCGGGACTAGCGGGAGGTTGGGGGGGGGAGCAGTACTTC.

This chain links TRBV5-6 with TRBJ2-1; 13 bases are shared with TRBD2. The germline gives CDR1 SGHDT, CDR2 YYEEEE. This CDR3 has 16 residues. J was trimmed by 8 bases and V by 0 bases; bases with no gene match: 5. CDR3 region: CASSLGLAGGSDEQFF. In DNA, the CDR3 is TGTGCCAGCAGCTTGGGACTAGCGGGAGGAAGCGATGAGCAGTTCTTC.

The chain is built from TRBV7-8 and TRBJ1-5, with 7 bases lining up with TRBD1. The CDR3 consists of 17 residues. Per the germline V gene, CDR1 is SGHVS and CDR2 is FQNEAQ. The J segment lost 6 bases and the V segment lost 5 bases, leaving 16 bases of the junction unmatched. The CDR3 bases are TGTGCCAGCAGCGGAAGGGGACAGTCAAACCCGATTCAGCCCCAGCATTTT. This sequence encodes CASSGRGQSNPIQPQHF.

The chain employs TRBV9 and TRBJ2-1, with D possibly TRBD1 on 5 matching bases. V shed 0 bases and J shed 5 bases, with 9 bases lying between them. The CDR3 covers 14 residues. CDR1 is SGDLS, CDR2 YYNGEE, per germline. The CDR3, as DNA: TGTGCCAGCAGCGTAGCTGGGGCGAACAATGAGCAGTTCTTC. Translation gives CASSVAGANNEQFF.

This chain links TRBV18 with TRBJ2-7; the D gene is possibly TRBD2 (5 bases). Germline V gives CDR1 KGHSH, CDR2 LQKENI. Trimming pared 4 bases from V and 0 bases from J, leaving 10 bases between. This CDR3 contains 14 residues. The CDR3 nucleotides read TGTGCCAGCTCACAGGACGGGAACTCCTACGAGCAGTACTTC. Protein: CASSQDGNSYEQYF.

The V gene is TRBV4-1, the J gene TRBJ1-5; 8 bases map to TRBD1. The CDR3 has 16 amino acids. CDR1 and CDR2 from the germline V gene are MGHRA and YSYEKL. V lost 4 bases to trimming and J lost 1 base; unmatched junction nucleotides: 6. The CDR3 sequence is CASSRAGQESNQPQHF. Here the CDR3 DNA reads TGCGCCAGCAGCCGAGCGGGACAGGAAAGCAATCAGCCCCAGCATTTT.

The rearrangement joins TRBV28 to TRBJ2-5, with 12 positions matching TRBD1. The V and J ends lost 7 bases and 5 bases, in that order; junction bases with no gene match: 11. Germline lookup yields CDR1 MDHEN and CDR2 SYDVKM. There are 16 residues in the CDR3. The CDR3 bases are TGTGCCAGCAATCTCGGGACAGGGGGCTCCCTGGAGACCCAGTACTTC. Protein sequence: CASNLGTGGSLETQYF.

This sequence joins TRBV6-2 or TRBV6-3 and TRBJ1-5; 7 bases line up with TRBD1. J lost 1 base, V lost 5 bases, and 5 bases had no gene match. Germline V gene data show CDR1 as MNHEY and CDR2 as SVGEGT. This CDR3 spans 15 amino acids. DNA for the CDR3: TGTGCCAGCAGTGACGGACAGGCCAGCAATCAGCCCCAGCATTTT. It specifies CASSDGQASNQPQHF.

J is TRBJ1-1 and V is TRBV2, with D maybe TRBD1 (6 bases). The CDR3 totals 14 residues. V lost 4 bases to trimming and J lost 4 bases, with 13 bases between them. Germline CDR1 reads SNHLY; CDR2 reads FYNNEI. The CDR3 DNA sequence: TGTGCCAGCAGTGTTTTACAGGGTTTCACTGAAGCTTTCTTT. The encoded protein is CASSVLQGFTEAFF.